Listed here are 21 T cell receptor beta chains from one sample, sequenced in a study of shared clonotypes between healthy human individuals (dated by TCRdb to about 2020). Libraries were constructed by the immunoSEQ multiplex PCR assay. Held by TCRdb, this immuneACCESS table contains in-frame sequences only and omits some clones. Under half of the omission traces to an unresolved V gene where checked; the cause of the rest is unknown. Present in this sample are approximately 1.1 million clones, 75% to 80% of which were seen just once. The ten largest clones take up 0.52% of the sample. Sequences were obtained from memory CD4+ T cells from PBMCs. Taken with the paper, the label for cell subset or site translates to: CD45RA-negative fraction. The receptors stem from a young man in good health. Some clones in this sample may be carry-over from other donors' samples.

The chain combines TRBV25-1 with TRBJ2-1; TRBD2 might be the D (5 bases). The CDR3 consists of 13 residues. The V end lost 9 bases, the J end lost 4 bases, and 13 bases lay between the germline ends. Germline V CDR1 and CDR2: MGHDK, SYGVNS. CDR3 in amino acids: CASTSPLYNEQFF. The CDR3 DNA follows: TGTGCCAGTACTAGTCCCCTATACAATGAGCAGTTCTTC.

This clone was observed once. The V call is TRBV6-5, the J call TRBJ1-5; D unclear. Germline V gene data show CDR1 as MNHEY and CDR2 as SVGAGI. The CDR3 has 12 residues. Between the trimmed V and J ends, which lost 3 bases and 6 bases, there was a span of 6 bases. CDR3 bases: TGTGCCAGCAGTTATCTCCCTCAGCCCCAGCATTTT. It codes for CASSYLPQPQHF.

The rearrangement joins TRBV10-1 to TRBJ2-3, with 8 bases aligning to TRBD2. This CDR3 is 17 amino acids long. Germline values: CDR1 WNHNN, CDR2 SYGVQD (reference sequence). V was clipped by 2 bases and J by 0 bases; unmatched bases: 7. The CDR3 DNA sequence: TGCGCCAGCAGTGAGGGGGGAGCGGGGGCTAGCACAGATACGCAGTATTTT. This codes for CASSEGGAGASTDTQYF.

The rearrangement joins TRBV5-6 to TRBJ1-1; D is ambiguous. The CDR3 spans 14 residues. V shed 1 base and J shed 1 base, with 8 bases lying between them. Germline CDR1 reads SGHDT; CDR2 reads YYEEEE. CDR3 nucleotide sequence: TGTGCCAGCAGCTTGCTGGGGAAGAACACTGAAGCTTTCTTT. This gives the protein CASSLLGKNTEAFF.

The gene calls are TRBV5-6 and TRBJ1-4; 8 positions match TRBD1. CDR3 length: 18 amino acids. Germline V CDR1 and CDR2: SGHDT, YYEEEE. Trimming cost V 0 bases and J 0 bases; bases outside gene matches: 7. This CDR3 is CASSLVRTGFATNEKLFF. The CDR3 DNA reads TGTGCCAGCAGCTTGGTGAGGACAGGGTTTGCAACTAATGAAAAACTGTTTTTT.

The chain employs TRBV6-5 and TRBJ1-4, with 8 bases aligning to TRBD1. Germline V gene lookup returns CDR1 MNHEY and CDR2 SVGAGI. This CDR3 region has 15 residues. V shed 5 bases, J shed 5 bases, and the junction held 7 bases outside the gene matches. For the CDR3, the DNA is TGTGCCAGCAGTCGGCAGGGGGCCACCAATGAAAAACTGTTTTTT. Translating it yields CASSRQGATNEKLFF.

The rearrangement uses TRBV6-5 and TRBJ2-7; D is unresolved. The germline V and J ends were trimmed by 5 bases and 3 bases, with 14 bases remaining between them. Germline-derived CDR1 and CDR2 are MNHEY and SVGAGI. This CDR3 spans 14 amino acids. This CDR3 is CASSENYASYEQYF. CDR3 nucleotides: TGTGCCAGCAGTGAAAATTATGCGAGCTACGAGCAGTACTTC.

The rearrangement links TRBV2 to TRBJ1-2; 7 positions match TRBD1. From germline, CDR1 is SNHLY and CDR2 FYNNEI. V was clipped by 6 bases and J by 2 bases; unmatched bases: 6. This CDR3 comprises 14 residues. CDR3 amino acids: CASRPGQENYGYTF. The CDR3 DNA sequence: TGTGCCAGCAGACCCGGACAGGAGAACTATGGCTACACCTTC.

This clone was detected a few times. The chain is built from TRBV7-8 and TRBJ2-4; D is unresolved. The CDR3 sequence is 13 residues long. Looked up from germline, CDR1 is SGHVS and CDR2 is FQNEAQ. V gave up 0 bases and J gave up 5 bases, with 5 bases separating them. The CDR3 nucleotides are TGTGCCAGCAGCTTAGCCTCCGAAAACATTCAGTACTTC. Amino acid sequence: CASSLASENIQYF.

Note on this clone: The same CDR3 is also encoded by other DNA sequences in this sample. The chain has TRBV28 and TRBJ1-2, with D maybe TRBD1 (5 bases). This CDR3 contains 12 residues. With 6 bases removed from V and 4 bases from J, the gap between germline ends came to 9 bases. Germline V gene data show CDR1 as MDHEN and CDR2 as SYDVKM. The CDR3 DNA follows: TGTGCCAGCAGGCAGGGCGCCTATGGCTACACCTTC. It is translated as CASRQGAYGYTF.

The chain uses TRBV29-1 and TRBJ2-1; D ambiguous. From germline, CDR1 is SQVTM and CDR2 ANQGSEA. The V and J ends lost 7 bases and 3 bases respectively, with 4 bases between them. CDR3 length: 10 residues. CDR3 bases: TGCAGCGCCGACTACAATGAGCAGTTCTTC. Residues: CSADYNEQFF.

The chain is built from TRBV4-1 and TRBJ2-3; TRBD2 matches at 9 bases. With 5 bases clipped from V and 5 bases from J, the junction kept 5 bases outside the gene matches. The CDR3 length is 14 residues. Germline V gives CDR1 MGHRA, CDR2 YSYEKL. The CDR3 protein is CASSNTSGLDTQYF. In DNA, the CDR3 is TGCGCCAGCAGCAATACTAGCGGGCTAGATACGCAGTATTTT.

The J gene is TRBJ1-5, the V gene TRBV5-6, with D perhaps TRBD1 (6 bases). Germline V gives CDR1 SGHDT, CDR2 YYEEEE. Trimming pared 0 bases from V and 6 bases from J, leaving 13 bases between. CDR3 length: 15 residues. This CDR3 reads CASSLGPGVGQPQHF. Here the CDR3 DNA reads TGTGCCAGCAGCTTGGGTCCAGGGGTAGGTCAGCCCCAGCATTTT.

The genes are TRBV10-3 and TRBJ2-3; 10 nucleotides match TRBD1. Germline loops: CDR1 ENHRY, CDR2 SYGVKD. V lost 4 bases to trimming and J lost 1 base; unmatched junction nucleotides: 2. The CDR3 is 15 residues long. The chain's CDR3 is CAISGGTGGTDTQYF. CDR3 nucleotide sequence: TGTGCCATCAGTGGCGGGACAGGGGGCACAGATACGCAGTATTTT.

V and J are TRBV27 and TRBJ1-5; 8 positions match TRBD1. CDR3 length: 15 residues. The germline V gene has CDR1 MNHEY and CDR2 SMNVEV (reference sequence). V gave up 3 bases and J gave up 10 bases; unmatched junction bases: 11. In DNA form, the CDR3 reads TGTGCCAGCAGTTTCCAGGGGACAGGTAATCGTCCCCAGCATTTT. It is translated as CASSFQGTGNRPQHF.

J is TRBJ2-1 and V is TRBV5-1; no reliable D call. The CDR3 sequence is 14 residues long. V was clipped by 0 bases and J by 2 bases, with 6 bases between them. Germline assignment: CDR1 SGHRS and CDR2 YFSETQ. The CDR3, as DNA: TGCGCCAGCAGCTTGGTTGTTCCCTACAATGAGCAGTTCTTC. Amino acid sequence: CASSLVVPYNEQFF.

The chain uses TRBV30 and TRBJ2-7; D is unresolved. CDR1 and CDR2 from the germline V gene are GTSNPN and SVGIG (reference sequence). The length of the CDR3 is 11 residues. V was trimmed by 4 bases and J by 1 base, leaving 5 bases between them. The CDR3 here is CAWKQSYEQYF. The CDR3 region has the DNA TGTGCCTGGAAACAATCCTACGAGCAGTACTTC.

J is TRBJ2-7 and V is TRBV29-1; perhaps TRBD1 as D (5 bases). The length of the CDR3 is 14 residues. V was clipped by 6 bases and J by 4 bases, with 19 bases between them. Germline V gene sequence: CDR1 SQVTM, CDR2 ANQGSEA. The CDR3 loop reads CSVRPQGNPYEQYF. In DNA, the CDR3 is TGCAGCGTCCGACCCCAGGGAAACCCTTACGAGCAGTACTTC.

This chain connects TRBV29-1 to TRBJ2-3; D gene unclear. Germline loops: CDR1 SQVTM, CDR2 ANQGSEA. The CDR3 extends over 14 amino acids. Trimming left V 4 bases short and J 0 bases short, with 11 bases between. The CDR3 bases are TGCAGCGTTGTTGAGGTGGCTAGCACAGATACGCAGTATTTT. Its translation is CSVVEVASTDTQYF.

The rearrangement joins TRBV5-6 to TRBJ2-1; 12 bases are a match to TRBD1. In germline, CDR1 is SGHDT, CDR2 YYEEEE. J gave up 6 bases and V 4 bases, and 8 bases lay outside the gene matches. This CDR3 spans 16 amino acids. The CDR3 spells CASSRDRGRVFNEQFF. As DNA, the CDR3 is TGTGCCAGCAGCCGGGACAGGGGGCGCGTTTTCAATGAGCAGTTCTTC.

V usage is TRBV2 and J usage is TRBJ1-4; no clear D gene. This CDR3 spans 12 amino acids. The V end lost 8 bases, the J end lost 5 bases, and 9 bases lay between the germline ends. The germline gives CDR1 SNHLY, CDR2 FYNNEI. The CDR3 bases are TGTGCCAGCCGGCAGGAGAATGAAAAACTGTTTTTT. This translates into CASRQENEKLFF.